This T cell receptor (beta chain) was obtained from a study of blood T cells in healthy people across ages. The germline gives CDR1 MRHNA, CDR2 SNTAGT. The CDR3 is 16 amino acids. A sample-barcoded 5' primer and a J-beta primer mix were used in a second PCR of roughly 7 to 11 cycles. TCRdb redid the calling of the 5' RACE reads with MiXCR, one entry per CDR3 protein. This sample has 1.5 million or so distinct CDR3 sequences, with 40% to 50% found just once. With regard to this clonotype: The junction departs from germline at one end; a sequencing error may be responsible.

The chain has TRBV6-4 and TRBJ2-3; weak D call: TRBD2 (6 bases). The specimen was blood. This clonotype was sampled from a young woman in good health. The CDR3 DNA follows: TGTGCCAGCAGTCCCCGGGAGTCTGACGGCACAGATACGCGGTATTTT. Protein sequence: CASSPRESDGTDTRYF.